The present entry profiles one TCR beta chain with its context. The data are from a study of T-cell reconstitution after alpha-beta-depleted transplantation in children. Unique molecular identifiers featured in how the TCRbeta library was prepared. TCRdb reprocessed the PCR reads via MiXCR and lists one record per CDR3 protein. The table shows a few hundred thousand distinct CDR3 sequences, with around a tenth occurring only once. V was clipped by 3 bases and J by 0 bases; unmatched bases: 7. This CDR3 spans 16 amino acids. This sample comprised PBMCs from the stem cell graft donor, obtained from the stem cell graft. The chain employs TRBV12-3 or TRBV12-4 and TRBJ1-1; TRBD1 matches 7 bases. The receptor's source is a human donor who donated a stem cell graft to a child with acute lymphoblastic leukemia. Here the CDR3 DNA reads TGTGCCAGCAGTTTTGGGACCGGGACAGTGAACACTGAAGCTTTCTTT. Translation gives CASSFGTGTVNTEAFF.